The 20 T cell receptor beta chains given below trace back to one sample, sequenced in a study of T cell repertoires in cytomegalovirus infection. MiXCR, applied by TCRdb to the reads, yields one record per CDR3 protein. In the table there are approximately 200,000 distinct CDR3 sequences, 25% to 30% of which are singletons. The sequenced sample consisted of PBMCs. Receptors originate from a human donor in good health (CMV status not recorded). Some clones in this sample may be carry-over from other donors' samples.

This clonotype was detected ten times or more. This chain uses TRBV7-8 with TRBJ1-1, with D hard to call. Germline-derived CDR1 and CDR2 are SGHVS and FQNEAQ. This CDR3 has 14 residues. Trimming took 9 bases from V and 4 from J, leaving 18 bases between them. The chain's CDR3 is CASLPDGDSTEAFF. CDR3 coding DNA: TGTGCCAGTCTTCCTGACGGAGACTCCACTGAAGCTTTCTTT.

The chain joins TRBV20-1 to TRBJ1-1; weak D call: TRBD1 (6 bases). CDR3 size: 14 residues. Germline assignment: CDR1 DFQATT and CDR2 SNEGSKA (reference sequence). Between the trimmed V and J ends, which lost 3 bases and 3 bases, there was a span of 14 bases. The CDR3 is CSASERAGDTEAFF. DNA of the CDR3: TGCAGTGCTAGTGAAAGGGCAGGGGACACTGAAGCTTTCTTT.

The table lists this clonotype with a few counts. The rearrangement joins TRBV11-2 to TRBJ2-5; TRBD2 might be the D (6 bases). V was shortened by 1 base and J by 1 base, with 16 bases between the two germline ends. CDR1 is SGHAT, CDR2 FQNNGV, per germline. The CDR3 is 17 amino acids. The CDR3: CASSLVTTSLAQETQYF. CDR3 nucleotides: TGTGCCAGCAGCTTAGTGACAACTAGCCTGGCCCAAGAGACCCAGTACTTC.

The sample holds a few counts of this clonotype. This rearrangement joins TRBV18 to TRBJ1-4, with no clear D. CDR1 and CDR2 (germline): KGHSH, LQKENI. The germline V and J ends were trimmed by 3 bases and 4 bases, with 12 bases remaining between them. The CDR3 has 15 amino acids. CDR3 sequence reads: CASSPRTGFNEKLFF. The CDR3 DNA is TGTGCCAGCTCACCCAGGACGGGATTTAATGAAAAACTGTTTTTT. Combining the CDR3 with reference TRBV18 and TRBJ1-4 gives the whole variable domain NAGVMQNPRHLVRRRGQEARLRCSPMKGHSHVYWYRQLPEEGLKFMVYLQKENIIDESGMPKERFSAEFPKEGPSILRIQQVVRGDSAAYFCASSPRTGFNEKLFFGSGTQLSVL.

V usage is TRBV7-6 and J usage is TRBJ1-6, with D possibly being TRBD1 (6 bases). The CDR3 is 13 amino acids. Germline V gene sequence: CDR1 SGHVS, CDR2 FNYEAQ. Trimming left V 4 bases short and J 12 bases short, with 13 bases between. In DNA, the CDR3 is TGTGCCAGCAGCTCCTACGCGACAGGACCCCTCCACTTT. This gives the protein CASSSYATGPLHF.

This clonotype came up a few times. In DNA, the CDR3 is TGTGCCAGTAGTGAGGGACTAGCGGGGAGCCAAGAGACCCAGTACTTC. The encoded protein is CASSEGLAGSQETQYF. This sequence joins TRBV19 and TRBJ2-5, with 13 bases identical to TRBD2. V was clipped by 5 bases and J by 1 base; unmatched bases: 4. In germline, CDR1 is LNHDA, CDR2 SQIVND (reference sequence). The CDR3 loop spans 16 amino acids. Full variable domain (rest looked up from reference TRBV19 and TRBJ2-5): DGGITQSPKYLFRKEGQNVTLSCEQNLNHDAMYWYRQDPGQGLRLIYYSQIVNDFQKGDIAEGYSVSREKKESFPLTVTSAQKNPTAFYLCASSEGLAGSQETQYFGPGTRLLVL.

This clonotype has a handful of counts. The J gene is TRBJ2-3, the V gene TRBV2; D tentatively reads TRBD1 or TRBD2 (7 bases each). The V end was cut by 6 bases, the J end by 5 bases, with 18 bases between. The CDR3 covers 15 residues. In germline, CDR1 is SNHLY, CDR2 FYNNEI. For the CDR3, the DNA is TGTGCCAGCAGCCCCCCAGGGGGGGGGGGAGATACGCAGTATTTT. Translation gives CASSPPGGGGDTQYF.

This clonotype was detected many times. The V gene is TRBV15, the J gene TRBJ2-2, with no clear D. CDR1 LNHNV and CDR2 YYDKDF come from the germline V gene (reference sequence). The CDR3 has 14 amino acids. V was pared by 4 bases and J by 0 bases, with 6 bases between. CDR3 DNA: TGTGCCACCAGCATAACACCGAACACCGGGGAGCTGTTTTTT. As protein: CATSITPNTGELFF.

As regards this clonotype: A clone one base away is much larger, so this may be a read error. This chain joins TRBV7-2 and TRBJ1-2; D remains ambiguous. This CDR3 has 15 amino acids. Trimming removed 1 base from V and 8 bases from J, with 17 bases in between. The V gene's germline CDR1 is SGHTA and CDR2 FQGNSA. The CDR3: CASSLESTGLGGYTF. The DNA of the CDR3 is TGTGCCAGCAGCTTAGAGTCGACGGGGTTAGGGGGCTACACCTTC.

The rearrangement links TRBV7-6 to TRBJ2-7; 12 bases map to TRBD1. The J segment lost 4 bases and the V segment lost 5 bases, leaving 12 bases of the junction unmatched. Germline-derived CDR1 and CDR2 are SGHVS and FNYEAQ. The CDR3 covers 17 residues. CDR3 sequence (DNA): TGTGCCAGCAGCGGAAGACTGGGGACAGGGGGCTCGTACGAGCAGTACTTC. Encoded protein: CASSGRLGTGGSYEQYF.

This chain links TRBV20-1 with TRBJ2-1; 11 positions match TRBD2. This CDR3 is built from 15 residues. Trimming cost V 6 bases and J 12 bases; bases outside gene matches: 16. Germline values: CDR1 DFQATT, CDR2 SNEGSKA (reference sequence). Here the CDR3 reads CSAAASGGLPYLQFF. The CDR3 DNA sequence: TGCAGTGCCGCAGCTAGCGGGGGGCTACCATACTTGCAGTTCTTC.

The chain combines TRBV5-1 with TRBJ2-1; 12 bases agree with TRBD2. The CDR3 has 18 residues. V was pared by 0 bases and J by 0 bases, with 4 bases of the junction left unmatched. In germline, CDR1 is SGHRS, CDR2 YFSETQ. For the CDR3, the DNA is TGCGCCAGCAGCTTGGACCTAGCGGGGGGGAGCTCCTACAATGAGCAGTTCTTC. It encodes CASSLDLAGGSSYNEQFF.

Turning to this clonotype: Being one base from a much bigger clone, this may be a read error. The chain is built from TRBV7-2 and TRBJ1-3; D is uncertain. Germline assignment: CDR1 SGHTA and CDR2 FQGNSA. This CDR3 comprises 15 residues. As DNA, the CDR3 is TGTGCCAGCAGCACCTGGGCCCCCTCTGGAAACTCCATATATTTT. Amino acids: CASSTWAPSGNSIYF.

This clonotype was detected only a few times. The chain combines TRBV10-3 with TRBJ2-5; D gene uncertain. CDR1 is ENHRY, CDR2 SYGVKD, per germline. Trimming shortened V by 6 bases and J by 2 bases, and 16 bases separated the two germline ends. The CDR3 sequence is 15 residues long. CDR3: CAISPSGPAQETQYF. The CDR3 coding sequence is TGTGCCATCAGCCCTTCTGGGCCAGCTCAAGAGACCCAGTACTTC.

Only a few counts were recorded for this clonotype. V is TRBV6-5 and J is TRBJ1-2; no clear D. CDR1 and CDR2 (germline): MNHEY, SVGAGI. The CDR3 is 11 amino acids. Trimming shortened V by 11 bases and J by 8 bases, and 15 bases separated the two germline ends. Here the CDR3 DNA reads TGTGCCCGCTCTCCGTATTGGGGCTACACCTTC. It translates to CARSPYWGYTF.

Points on this clonotype: Compared with germline, one end of the junction differs, possibly owing to a read error. The V gene is TRBV5-5, the J gene TRBJ2-1; 8 positions agree with TRBD1. This CDR3 is built from 14 residues. Germline values: CDR1 SGHKS, CDR2 YYEKEE (reference sequence). CDR3 in amino acids: CASSDRGPNNVQFF. The DNA for the CDR3 is TGTGCCAGCAGTGACAGGGGTCCTAACAATGTGCAGTTCTTC.

The chain has TRBV11-2 and TRBJ2-7; D not certain. Trimming pared 0 bases from V and 4 bases from J, leaving 7 bases between. Per the germline V gene, CDR1 is SGHAT and CDR2 is FQNNGV. The CDR3 contains 13 residues. As DNA, the CDR3 is TGTGCCAGCAGCTTAGATATAAGATACGAGCAGTACTTC. It codes for CASSLDIRYEQYF.

This clonotype occurred many times. V is TRBV7-2 and J is TRBJ2-1, with 8 bases matching TRBD1. V lost 5 bases and J lost 2; bases outside the gene matches: 5. This CDR3 has 15 residues. The germline gives CDR1 SGHTA, CDR2 FQGNSA. The CDR3 protein is CASSPGQGPYNEQFF. The CDR3 DNA is TGTGCCAGCAGCCCCGGACAGGGTCCCTACAATGAGCAGTTCTTC. Combining the CDR3 with reference TRBV7-2 and TRBJ2-1 gives the whole variable domain GAGVSQSPSNKVTEKGKDVELRCDPISGHTALYWYRQSLGQGLEFLIYFQGNSAPDKSGLPSDRFSAERTGGSVSTLTIQRTQQEDSAVYLCASSPGQGPYNEQFFGPGTRLTVL.

This clonotype was picked up a small number of times. The CDR3 loop reads CASLPGAYYGYTF. The CDR3 DNA reads TGTGCCAGCCTGCCCGGGGCCTACTATGGCTACACCTTC. The chain is built from TRBV2 and TRBJ1-2; a weak D match, TRBD1 (5 bases). CDR1 SNHLY and CDR2 FYNNEI come from the germline V gene. Trimming cost V 8 bases and J 3 bases, with 13 bases left between them. This CDR3 is built from 13 residues. Full variable domain (rest looked up from reference TRBV2 and TRBJ1-2): EPEVTQTPSHQVTQMGQEVILRCVPISNHLYFYWYRQILGQKVEFLVSFYNNEISEKSEIFDDQFSVERPDGSNFTLKIRSTKLEDSAMYFCASLPGAYYGYTFGSGTRLTVV.

This clonotype was seen many times. This sequence joins TRBV12-3 or TRBV12-4 and TRBJ1-1; 11 positions match TRBD1. J was trimmed by 3 bases and V by 6 bases; bases with no gene match: 21. The CDR3 runs 20 residues. CDR3 nucleotides: TGTGCCAGCAGCTTTCCCTCGCCTTGGACAGGGGGCGCGAAGGACACTGAAGCTTTCTTT. Protein product: CASSFPSPWTGGAKDTEAFF.